This T cell receptor beta chain was recovered during a study of cytomegalovirus exposure and HLA in healthy donors (dated by TCRdb to about 2017). As for the study more broadly: According to a later analysis, one platform produced both the 100 to 150 validation repertoires and the approximately 600 repertoires of the first cohort. To predict cytomegalovirus infection status, the study combined high-throughput TCR immunosequencing, statistical association of individual TCRs with disease status, and machine learning. Along with the approximately 670-subject first cohort, a separate validation cohort of over a hundred different subjects was used. The study aimed to test whether cataloging public T cell receptors could reveal signatures of past pathogen exposure. Overall study outcomes, separate from this receptor: Most TCR sequences were observed very rarely across donors, whereas some public TCRs were present in many individuals. The study gave a list of about 150 TCR beta chains associated with cytomegalovirus. The authors suggested that the approach could potentially be extended to other disease states and immunological phenotypes. Subsequent analysis determined that TCRs grouped into clusters in the first cohort also showed a tendency toward co-occurrence across the roughly 130 validation repertoires, and about 94% of cluster scores exceeded 0. Cytomegalovirus status was reported to be diagnosed by the classifier with high specificity and sensitivity in both the original and validation cohorts. A few of the identified cytomegalovirus-associated TCR beta chains were confirmed in vitro to be specific for cytomegalovirus antigens. All 120 or so repertoires were used to score co-occurrence in the validation cohort in a later analysis, because that analysis had no HLA typing for the cohort.

Separate from the approximately 670-subject first cohort, the validation cohort of 95 to 150 subjects was the group to which the donors belonged. The method was the immunoSEQ multiplex PCR assay. The study's own analysis went as follows. A statistical classification framework was built for diagnosing cytomegalovirus status from the catalog of TCR beta chain sequences. The clones in this table, taken by TCRdb from immuneACCESS, are in-frame only. Not every clone is retained; where verified, under half of the shortfall comes from an unresolved V gene, and the cause of the rest is unknown. Clonal size and the V and J genes are those of that table, whereas D and trimming came from the DNA. The sample has 82,000 or so clones on record, roughly 95% of them singletons. Around 0.69% of the sample comes from the top ten. Comments on this clone: Its antigen remains undetermined. Base-call qualities are not available, and no considerably larger clone is one nucleotide away.

The sequence came from a young woman in good health and CMV-seronegative. Sequencing input: PBMCs.

The nucleotide sequence is TGTGCCAGCAGCTCCCCCCAGGCCTCCTACGAGCAGTACTTC. It specifies CASSSPQASYEQYF. The rearranged chain carries TRBV7-2 and TRBJ2-7; the D segment cannot be called with confidence. The CDR3 spans 14 residues, from the cysteine through the phenylalanine. Only CDR3 DNA is held: 42 bases, read in frame from base 1. V is cut by 4 bases and J by 0 bases, and the space between the germline ends is 10 bases. The germline V gene provides CDR1 SGHTA and CDR2 FQGNSA. Reference TRBV7-2 and TRBJ2-7 genes cover what lies past the CDR3, so the full variable domain is GAGVSQSPSNKVTEKGKDVELRCDPISGHTALYWYRQSLGQGLEFLIYFQGNSAPDKSGLPSDRFSAERTGGSVSTLTIQRTQQEDSAVYLCASSSPQASYEQYFGPGTRLTVT.